These T cell receptor beta chains were read from a single sample in a study of cytotoxic CD8 clonotypes in ibrutinib-treated CLL. Data came from immunoSEQ multiplex PCR; TCRdb stores just in-frame clones and leaves some out. The repertoire consists of 150,000 or so clones, with around 80% occurring once and the leading ten covering 6% to 9.5%. This sample comprised PBMCs, obtained after 36 months of ibrutinib treatment. Receptor source: a human donor with chronic lymphocytic leukemia. Each CDR3 is given with its conserved first and last residue. The order of the fields is clone size, D gene, J gene, V gene, CDR3 DNA, CDR3 protein. The D gene is left open where the match is weak. A row's size may be missing; if present it is once, few, many or a size class.

>.|TRBD1|TRBJ2-7|TRBV30
TGTGCCTGGAGTCCCCCAGGGGGCGGGGTCCCCTACGAGCAGTACTTC
CAWSPPGGGVPYEQYF
>.|.|TRBJ2-1|TRBV5-4
TGTGCCAGCAGCTTGAGGGGGTCAGCGGACAATGAGCAGTTCTTC
CASSLRGSADNEQFF
>.|TRBD1|TRBJ2-2|TRBV5-1
TGCGCCAGCAGCGGCCGGGACAGGGGAGCAGCCGGGGAGCTGTTTTTT
CASSGRDRGAAGELFF
>.|.|TRBJ1-2|TRBV14
TGTGCCAGCAGCCAGGGACGGTACTATGGCTACACCTTC
CASSQGRYYGYTF
>.|TRBD1|TRBJ1-1|TRBV6-5
TGTGCCAGCAGTTTCGACGGACAGGGCGGTGAAGCTTTCTTT
CASSFDGQGGEAFF
>.|.|TRBJ1-2|TRBV6-5
TGTGCCAGCAGCCAGGGCGGGGGATACGGTGGCTACACCTTC
CASSQGGGYGGYTF
>.|.|TRBJ2-7|TRBV11-2
TGTGCCAGCAGCTACTCCACGGACTACGAGCAGTACTTC
CASSYSTDYEQYF
>.|.|TRBJ2-7|TRBV28
TGTGCCAGCAGTCTCGAGGTGGTCGACTACGAGCAGTACTTC
CASSLEVVDYEQYF
>once|.|TRBJ1-1|TRBV5-1
TGCGCCAGCAGCTACGGACGGGGTAACACTGAAGCTTTCTTT
CASSYGRGNTEAFF
>.|TRBD1|TRBJ1-1|TRBV6-4
TGTGCCAGCAGTGATCAGGGGGCGCGCACTGAAGCTTTCTTT
CASSDQGARTEAFF
>.|.|TRBJ2-3|TRBV28
TGTGCCAGCAGTTTGGGCACAGATACGCAGTATTTT
CASSLGTDTQYF
>few|.|TRBJ1-2|TRBV5-4
TGTGCCAGCAGCTTGGCACTTTCTGGGTATGGCTACACCTTC
CASSLALSGYGYTF
>.|.|TRBJ1-1|TRBV28
TGTGCCAGCAGTTTATCCTGGGACACTGAAGCTTTCTTT
CASSLSWDTEAFF
>.|.|TRBJ2-3|TRBV29-1
TGCAGCGTTGTACGGTCGGGGGCGACAGATACGCAGTATTTT
CSVVRSGATDTQYF
>.|.|TRBJ2-7|TRBV2
TGTGCCAGCAGTGAAGGGGTGCGCGAGCAGTACTTC
CASSEGVREQYF